This T cell receptor (beta chain) was recorded in a study of OX40 agonist ivuxolimab in advanced cancers. Study overall: Six ivuxolimab dose levels, 0.01 to 10 mg/kg, were given intravenously every 2 weeks. The study's findings and limits: Blood T cells, both CD4+ and CD8+, expanded clonally by week 6 at 0.1 to 3.0 mg/kg.

With regard to this clone: The antigen remains undetermined.

Repertoires were generated with immunoSEQ multiplex PCR, while TCRdb's copy carries only in-frame clones and drops some. The table lists approximately 72,000 clones, around 83% of them singletons. The V gene's germline CDR1 is SGHTA and CDR2 FQGTGA. Trimming shortened V by 3 bases and J by 5 bases, and 6 bases separated the two germline ends. CDR3 length: 12 amino acids. The receptor was isolated from an adult with an advanced solid tumor such as melanoma, head and neck, liver or kidney cancer. V and J are TRBV7-3 and TRBJ2-3; perhaps TRBD2 as D (5 bases). The sequenced sample was CD4+ or CD8+ T cells sorted from blood, obtained in a trial of the OX40 agonist ivuxolimab. In DNA, the CDR3 is TGTGCCAGCAGCTTCGGAGGAGATACGCAGTATTTT. Translating it yields CASSFGGDTQYF. Complete variable domain (other parts from reference TRBV7-3 and TRBJ2-3): GAGVSQTPSNKVTEKGKYVELRCDPISGHTALYWYRQSLGQGPEFLIYFQGTGAADDSGLPNDRFFAVRPEGSVSTLKIQRTERGDSAVYLCASSFGGDTQYFGPGTRLTVL.